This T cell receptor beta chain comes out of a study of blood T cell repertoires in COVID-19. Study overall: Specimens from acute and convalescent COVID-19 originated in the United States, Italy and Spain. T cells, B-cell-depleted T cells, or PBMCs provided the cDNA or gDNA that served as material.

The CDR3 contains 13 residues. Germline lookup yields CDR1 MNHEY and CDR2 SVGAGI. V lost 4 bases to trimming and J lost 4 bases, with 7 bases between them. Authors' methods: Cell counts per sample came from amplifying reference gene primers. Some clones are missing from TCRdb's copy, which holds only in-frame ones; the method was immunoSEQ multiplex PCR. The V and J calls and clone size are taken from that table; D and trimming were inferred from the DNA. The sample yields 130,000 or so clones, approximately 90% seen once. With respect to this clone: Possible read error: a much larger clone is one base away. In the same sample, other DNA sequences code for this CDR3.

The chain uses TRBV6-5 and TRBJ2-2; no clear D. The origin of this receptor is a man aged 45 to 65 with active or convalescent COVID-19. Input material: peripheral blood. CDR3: CASSSPGTGELFF. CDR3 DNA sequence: TGTGCCAGCAGTTCCCCGGGCACCGGGGAGCTGTTTTTT.